This T cell receptor (beta chain) was profiled in a study of T cells in tuberculosis. Study in general: T cells were selected with CD1B tetramers loaded with glucose monomycolate. IGRA-negative adolescents, IGRA-positive adolescents with latent tuberculosis and adults with active tuberculosis formed this South African cohort. Overall study findings and caveats: Active tuberculosis patients had shorter CDR3-alpha; the beta difference was nonsignificant. Classification accuracy was 87% (AUROC approximately 0.89) with the GMM-specific repertoire.

Using immunoSEQ multiplex PCR, the repertoire was profiled, and TCRdb retains in-frame clones only, with some absent. The sample has 30,000 to 35,000 clones, around 97% seen once. The CDR3 runs to 15 residues. V dropped 0 bases and J dropped 9 bases, with 17 bases sitting between them. Germline CDR1 reads PRHDT; CDR2 reads FYEKMQ (reference sequence). With respect to this clone: Its antigen remains unknown.

The rearrangement links TRBV13 to TRBJ1-2, with a tentative D call TRBD1 (6 bases). Sequenced sample: PBMCs. The sequence was collected from a donor aged 10-30 years with latent tuberculosis or without tuberculosis infection. The CDR3 protein is CASSLGPRGEGSYTF. The CDR3 DNA follows: TGTGCCAGCAGCTTAGGTCCCAGGGGTGAGGGAAGCTACACCTTC.